This TCR beta chain derives from a study of graft-versus-host responses after intestinal transplantation (dated by TCRdb to the early 2020s). For the wider study: The transplants that recipients got were multivisceral, liver-intestinal, or isolated intestinal. A peak of at least 4% donor T cells among recipient peripheral blood mononuclear cells was the definition used for donor T cell macrochimerism. Graft-versus-host and host-versus-graft alloreactive T cell clones were tracked in the graft, circulation and bone marrow after intestinal transplantation using bulk TCR-beta CDR3 sequencing. Of the 20 to 25 intestinal transplant recipients enrolled in the cohort, one of whom was a retransplant, 3 patients without pretransplant specimens were excluded. Samples from a few later patients were sequenced in-house on an Illumina MiSeq with MiXCR processing rather than by the commercial service. Every recipient was given anti-thymocyte globulin induction, then maintenance tacrolimus and steroids for roughly 3 years. To identify alloreactive clones, pre-transplant mixed lymphocyte reaction products were sequenced and then compared with unstimulated pre-transplant donor and recipient T cells.

Results the study describes overall, beyond this receptor: GvH clones were found in recipient bone marrow, and some of the GvH clones appeared earlier in ileal mucosa or blood, which is consistent with an intestinal mucosal origin. Patients with donor T cell macrochimerism had high GvH to HvG T cell clonal ratios in their allografts. Early after transplant, declines in HvG clones were associated with peak levels of circulating GvH clones. The conclusions were limited by the relatively low number and heterogeneity of the intestinal transplant patients.

Library preparation was by the immunoSEQ multiplex PCR assay. For most patients, genomic DNA was isolated using the Qiagen DNeasy Blood and Tissue Kit and was shipped frozen to Adaptive Biotechnologies for TCR sequencing. For most patients, genomic DNA was subjected to high-throughput TCR-beta CDR3 sequencing by Adaptive Biotechnologies. The original methods were these. Adaptive's ImmunoSEQ software was the source of the TCR sequencing data for 15 to 20 patients, while a few other patients were processed with MiXCR and VDJtools. CD4 versus CD8 sorting errors were corrected by removing sequences found in both subsets at a frequency ratio below 5:1. CDR3 nucleotide sequences shared by donor and recipient were removed because the origin of these sequences could not be assigned. At least 2-fold expansion over unstimulated cells and a minimum CFSE-low frequency of 0.002% (template counts) or 0.001% (read counts) were required for clones to be classified as alloreactive. A clone was considered mappable if detected in the sequenced pre-transplant spleen, lymph node, or MLR CFSE-low populations of the donor or recipient. Cumulative frequency of alloreactive clones was calculated as a percentage of all sequences weighted by copy number. TCRdb limited this immuneACCESS table to in-frame rearrangements with V and J called. A share of clones is missing; checked studies link under half to unresolved V genes, and the rest is unexplained. For V, J and clone size, that table is used; D and trimming come from the DNA. For this sample the table gives roughly 90,000 clones, of which about 90% were detected only once. 5% to 6.5% of the sample comes from the top ten.

In light of the paper, this sample's time point label describes: cells obtained before transplantation from donor or recipient. CD3+CD4+ and CD3+CD8+ populations were FACS-sorted from unstimulated pre-transplant donor and recipient cells taken from spleen or lymph nodes. This clone has just a few counts. What antigen it recognizes has not been identified. No clone much larger than this one lies a single base away; base qualities are absent. The CDR3 runs 14 residues from the cysteine to the phenylalanine. Only CDR3 DNA remains: 42 bases, in frame from the first base. Taken from the germline V gene, the CDR1 and CDR2 loops are ENHRY and SYGVKD. The junction carries 10 bases between V and J, which are trimmed by 1 base and 4 bases respectively.

The rearrangement joined TRBV10-3 to TRBJ1-2; D gene: possibly TRBD1, on 5 matching bases. The material was unstimulated CD8+ T cells sorted from spleen or lymph node cells, obtained before intestinal transplant. This TCR was sampled from a human donor who received an intestinal transplant. This receptor has the CDR3 CAISEWGFPYGYTF. The DNA reads as follows: TGTGCCATCAGTGAGTGGGGCTTCCCCTATGGCTACACCTTC.